This T cell receptor beta chain was obtained from a study of cytomegalovirus exposure and HLA in healthy donors. Overall study: Roughly 170 million T cells yielded 100 million or so unique TCR beta sequences in earlier analysis. General study points: Earlier analysis yielded a pattern in which most TCR beta V segments were productive about 90% or about 30% of the time.

This clone is a singleton in its sample. No antigen is known for it. Primers for the PCR totalled 60 Vbeta and 13 Jbeta. Here immunoSEQ multiplex PCR was the method, and the copy in TCRdb shows in-frame clones only, minus some. The sample holds 99,000 or so clones, over 75% seen once. The germline gives CDR1 MNHEY, CDR2 SMNVEV (reference sequence). The CDR3 runs to 14 residues. V was pared by 2 bases and J by 1 base, with 8 bases between. The TCR comes from a female donor in good health and CMV-seropositive. The sequenced material came from PBMCs. The chain has TRBV27 and TRBJ2-5; tentatively, D is TRBD1 (6 bases). Here the CDR3 DNA reads TGTGCCAGCAGTTTAGTGGACAGCCAAGAGACCCAGTACTTC. Translated: CASSLVDSQETQYF.